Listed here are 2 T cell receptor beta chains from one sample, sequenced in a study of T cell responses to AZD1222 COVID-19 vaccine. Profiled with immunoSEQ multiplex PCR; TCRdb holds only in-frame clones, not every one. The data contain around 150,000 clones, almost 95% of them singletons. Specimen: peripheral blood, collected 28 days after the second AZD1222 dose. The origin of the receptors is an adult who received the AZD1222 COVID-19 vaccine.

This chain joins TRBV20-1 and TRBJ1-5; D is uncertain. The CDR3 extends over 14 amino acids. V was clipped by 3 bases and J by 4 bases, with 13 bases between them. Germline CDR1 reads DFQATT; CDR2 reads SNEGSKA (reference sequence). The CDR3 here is CSASFSTPNQPQHF. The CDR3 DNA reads TGCAGTGCTAGTTTCAGTACTCCTAATCAGCCCCAGCATTTT.

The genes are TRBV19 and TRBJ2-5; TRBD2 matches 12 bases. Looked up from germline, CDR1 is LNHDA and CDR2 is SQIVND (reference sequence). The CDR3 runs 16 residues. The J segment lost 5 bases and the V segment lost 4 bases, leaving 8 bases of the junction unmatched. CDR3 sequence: CASSTRLAGDRETQYF. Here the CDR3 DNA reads TGTGCCAGTAGTACAAGACTAGCGGGAGATCGTGAGACCCAGTACTTC.